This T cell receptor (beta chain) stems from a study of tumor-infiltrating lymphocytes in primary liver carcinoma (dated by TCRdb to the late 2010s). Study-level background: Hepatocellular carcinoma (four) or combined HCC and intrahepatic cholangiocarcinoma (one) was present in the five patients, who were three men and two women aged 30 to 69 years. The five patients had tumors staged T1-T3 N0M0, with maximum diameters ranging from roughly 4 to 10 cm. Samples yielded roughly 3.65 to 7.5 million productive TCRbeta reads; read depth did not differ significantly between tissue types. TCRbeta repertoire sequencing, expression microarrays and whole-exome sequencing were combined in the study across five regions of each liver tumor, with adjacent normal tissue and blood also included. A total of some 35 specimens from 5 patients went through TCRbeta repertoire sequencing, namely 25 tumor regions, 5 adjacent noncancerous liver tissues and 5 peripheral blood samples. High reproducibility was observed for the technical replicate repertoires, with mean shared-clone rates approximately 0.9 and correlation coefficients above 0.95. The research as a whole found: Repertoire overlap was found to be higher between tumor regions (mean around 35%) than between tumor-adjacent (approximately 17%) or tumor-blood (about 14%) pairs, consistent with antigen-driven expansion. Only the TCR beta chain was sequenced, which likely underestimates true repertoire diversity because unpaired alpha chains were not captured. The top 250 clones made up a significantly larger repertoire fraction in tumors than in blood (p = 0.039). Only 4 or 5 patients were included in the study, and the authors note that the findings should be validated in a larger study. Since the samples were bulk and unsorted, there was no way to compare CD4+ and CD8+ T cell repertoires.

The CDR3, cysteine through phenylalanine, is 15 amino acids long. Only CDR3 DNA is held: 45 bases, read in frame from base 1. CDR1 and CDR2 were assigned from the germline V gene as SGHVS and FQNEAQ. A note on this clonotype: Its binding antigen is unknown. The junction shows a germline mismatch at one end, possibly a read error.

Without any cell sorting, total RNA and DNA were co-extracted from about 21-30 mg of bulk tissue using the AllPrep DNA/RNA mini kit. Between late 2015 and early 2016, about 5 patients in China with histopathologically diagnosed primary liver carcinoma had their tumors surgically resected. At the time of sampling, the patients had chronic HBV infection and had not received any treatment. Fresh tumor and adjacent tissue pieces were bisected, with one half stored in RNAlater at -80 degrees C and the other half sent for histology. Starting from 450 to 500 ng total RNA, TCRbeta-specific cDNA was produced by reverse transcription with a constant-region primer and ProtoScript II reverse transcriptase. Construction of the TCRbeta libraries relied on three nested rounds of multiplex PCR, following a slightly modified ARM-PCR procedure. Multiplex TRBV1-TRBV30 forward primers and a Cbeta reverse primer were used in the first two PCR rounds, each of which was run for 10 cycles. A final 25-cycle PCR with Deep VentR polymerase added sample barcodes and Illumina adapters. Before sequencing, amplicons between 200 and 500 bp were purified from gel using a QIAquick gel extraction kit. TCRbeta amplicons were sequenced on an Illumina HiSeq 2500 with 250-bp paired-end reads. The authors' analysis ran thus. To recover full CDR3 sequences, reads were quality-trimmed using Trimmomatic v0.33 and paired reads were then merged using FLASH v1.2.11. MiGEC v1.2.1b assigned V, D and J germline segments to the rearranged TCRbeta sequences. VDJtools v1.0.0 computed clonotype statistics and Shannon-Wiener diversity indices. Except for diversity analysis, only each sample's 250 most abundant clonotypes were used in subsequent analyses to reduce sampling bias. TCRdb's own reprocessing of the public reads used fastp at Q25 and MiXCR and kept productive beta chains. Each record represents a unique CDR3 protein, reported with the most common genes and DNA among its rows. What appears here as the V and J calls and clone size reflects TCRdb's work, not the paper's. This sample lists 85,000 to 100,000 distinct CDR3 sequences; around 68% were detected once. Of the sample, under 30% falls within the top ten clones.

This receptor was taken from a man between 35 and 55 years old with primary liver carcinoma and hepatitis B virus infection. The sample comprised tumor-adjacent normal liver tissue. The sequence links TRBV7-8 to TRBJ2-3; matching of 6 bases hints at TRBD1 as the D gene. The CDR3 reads CASSLDGLGAGTQYF. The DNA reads TGTGCCAGCAGTTTAGACGGACTGGGGGCAGGAACGCAGTATTTT.